One and the same sample provided the 4 T cell receptor beta chains below, sequenced in a study of blood T cell repertoires in COVID-19 (dated by TCRdb to about 2020). Receptor libraries were prepared by the immunoSEQ multiplex PCR assay. TCRdb limited this immuneACCESS table to in-frame rearrangements with V and J called. A share of clones is missing; checked studies link under half to unresolved V genes, and the rest is unexplained. This sample comprises roughly 260,000 clones, 75% to 95% of them detected only once. In total, the top ten clones hold around 1.8% of the sample. Sequencing was performed on PBMCs or T cells enriched from blood (not recorded which). The receptors derive from a woman aged 18-30 years who had recovered from COVID-19.

The V call is TRBV12-1, the J call TRBJ2-7; the D segment call TRBD2 is taken from the table without a DNA check. TRBV12-1 is a listed pseudogene. This CDR3 has 14 residues. The CDR3 bases are TGTGCCAGCAGCTTTCGCGGGGACCGAGGGGAGCAGTACTTC. Translating gives CASSFRGDRGEQYF.

This clone showed up just once. V and J are TRBV19 and TRBJ2-5, with D perhaps TRBD1 (6 bases). This CDR3 has 12 amino acids. In germline, CDR1 is LNHDA, CDR2 SQIVND (reference sequence). The V end lost 5 bases, the J end lost 7 bases, and 11 bases lay between the germline ends. CDR3 DNA: TGTGCCAGTAGTCCAGGGGTGGGGACCCAGTACTTC. This sequence encodes CASSPGVGTQYF.

The rearrangement links TRBV29-1 to TRBJ2-7, with 10 bases fitting TRBD2. The CDR3 runs to 13 residues. The J segment lost 7 bases and the V segment lost 4 bases, leaving 7 bases of the junction unmatched. Germline V gene lookup returns CDR1 SQVTM and CDR2 ANQGSEA. CDR3 in amino acids: CSVGGLANPEQYF. In nucleotides, the CDR3 is TGCAGCGTTGGGGGACTAGCGAACCCTGAGCAGTACTTC.

The V and J genes are TRBV4-1 and TRBJ2-3, with a tentative D call TRBD2 (6 bases). The CDR3 has 13 amino acids. Germline CDR1 and CDR2: MGHRA and YSYEKL. V was trimmed by 3 bases and J by 9 bases, leaving 13 bases between them. The CDR3 nucleotides read TGCGCCAGCAGCCACCCTGCGGAGGGGACGCAGTATTTT. It yields the protein CASSHPAEGTQYF.